The TCR beta chain under discussion was sequenced for a study of cytomegalovirus exposure and HLA in healthy donors. V dropped 0 bases and J dropped 2; count of bases not matched to a gene: 7. Per germline, CDR1 LGHNA and CDR2 YNFKEQ. CDR3 length: 17 residues. Study conclusions and caveats: The study put 150 to 200 TCR beta chains on its list as cytomegalovirus-associated. TRBV6-2, TRBV6-3 and some other V segments were unresolvable in 87-base-pair reads. DRB1 showed the most TCR associations and HLA-C the fewest in a later analysis, as rates varied by HLA locus. As a later analysis showed, several of the most significant clusters appeared to be linked to common viral pathogens.

In the case of this clone: Its antigen is not known. Within the sample, other DNA sequences also encode this same CDR3.

A multiplex PCR was run with 60 Vbeta primers and 13 Jbeta primers. The protocol was immunoSEQ multiplex PCR, while the TCRdb copy is restricted to in-frame clones and leaves out a portion. This sample lists about 190,000 clones; its ten largest clones have around 6%. What was sequenced was PBMCs. This chain connects TRBV4-2 to TRBJ1-3, with TRBD1 identical over 7 bases. The sequence derives from a man aged 25 to 40 in good health and CMV-seronegative. The CDR3 bases are TGTGCCAGCAGCCAAGATTTTAGGGGGCGGACTGGAAACACCATATATTTT. This codes for CASSQDFRGRTGNTIYF.